Shown below are 3 T cell receptor beta chains from a single sample sequenced in a study of control samples from healthy donors and cancer patients. Only in-frame clones appear in the TCRdb table, and some are missing; sequencing was by immunoSEQ multiplex PCR. Among about 160,000 clones listed, about 90% were seen once. The specimen was blood. These receptors all stem from a man younger than 40 in good health.

This sequence joins TRBV29-1 and TRBJ1-2, with no clear D. The V end lost 2 bases, the J end lost 6 bases, and 13 bases lay between the germline ends. CDR3 size: 13 residues. Germline assignment: CDR1 SQVTM and CDR2 ANQGSEA. The CDR3, as DNA: TGCAGCGTTGAATCCTATAGGGCCAATGGCTACACCTTC. This translates into CSVESYRANGYTF.

This chain links TRBV2 with TRBJ1-1; perhaps TRBD1 as D (5 bases). The V end lost 10 bases, the J end lost 4 bases, and 28 bases lay between the germline ends. The CDR3 length is 17 residues. Germline V lookup: CDR1 SNHLY, CDR2 FYNNEI. CDR3: CAIIAGGDGIWGTEAFF. CDR3 DNA sequence: TGTGCCATTATTGCCGGCGGGGACGGAATATGGGGCACTGAAGCTTTCTTT.

This clone was detected a few times. V usage is TRBV7-6 and J usage is TRBJ2-1; possibly TRBD2 for D (6 bases). Trimming left V 7 bases short and J 1 base short, with 20 bases between. Germline V lookup: CDR1 SGHVS, CDR2 FNYEAQ. CDR3 length equals 17 residues. This CDR3 reads CASTQSGGSGSYNEQFF. CDR3 DNA sequence: TGTGCCAGCACCCAATCCGGGGGTTCGGGTTCCTACAATGAGCAGTTCTTC.